Below, 14 T cell receptor beta chains from the same sample are listed, as sequenced in a study of blood T cell repertoires in COVID-19. The repertoire was sequenced with immunoSEQ multiplex PCR; TCRdb's copy has only in-frame clones and lacks some. The sample carries about 160,000 clones, about 85% recorded once. Sequencing was performed on peripheral blood. These receptors were obtained from a man in his fifties or sixties who had recovered from COVID-19.

This chain links TRBV3-1 (or the pseudogene TRBV3-2) with TRBJ2-7; unclear D gene. This CDR3 contains 12 residues. Germline V gene lookup returns CDR1 LGHDT and CDR2 YNNKEL (reference sequence). V was shortened by 0 bases and J by 7 bases, with 7 bases between the two germline ends. The CDR3 protein is CASSQEAEEQYF. Written as DNA, the CDR3 is TGTGCCAGCAGCCAAGAAGCTGAGGAGCAGTACTTC.

The count of this clone is one. The V and J genes are TRBV7-9 and TRBJ2-3; TRBD2 aligns across 8 bases. With V trimmed by 2 bases and J by 1 base, 2 bases remained unmatched. Germline CDR1 and CDR2: SEHNR and FQNEAQ (reference sequence). The CDR3 covers 15 residues. The CDR3 reads CASSLTTSGTDTQYF. The CDR3 DNA reads TGTGCCAGCAGCTTAACGACTAGCGGCACAGATACGCAGTATTTT.

The V and J genes are TRBV9 and TRBJ1-1, with D perhaps TRBD1 (5 bases). The CDR3 spans 15 residues. Germline CDR1 reads SGDLS; CDR2 reads YYNGEE. Trimming pared 8 bases from V and 4 bases from J, leaving 21 bases between. CDR3 residues: CASNRNGGSITEAFF. The CDR3 DNA reads as TGTGCCAGTAACAGGAACGGGGGGTCAATCACTGAAGCTTTCTTT.

This chain uses TRBV19 with TRBJ1-1, with D perhaps TRBD1 (5 bases). The CDR3 runs 16 residues. The V gene lost 1 base and the J gene lost 0 bases, with 12 bases spanning the gap. The germline V gene has CDR1 LNHDA and CDR2 SQIVND (reference sequence). CDR3 in DNA: TGTGCCAGTAGTATAGGTAAGCAGGGATTGAACACTGAAGCTTTCTTT. Translation: CASSIGKQGLNTEAFF.

This chain joins TRBV6-2 or TRBV6-3 and TRBJ1-2; no definite D call. CDR3 length: 14 residues. The V gene lost 0 bases and the J gene lost 8 bases, with 13 bases spanning the gap. Germline V CDR1 and CDR2: MNHEY, SVGEGT. The CDR3 region has the DNA TGTGCCAGCAGTTACTCGCTTACAGTCGTGGGCTACACCTTC. It yields the protein CASSYSLTVVGYTF.

This chain uses TRBV6-5 with TRBJ1-3; D call uncertain. Per germline, CDR1 MNHEY and CDR2 SVGAGI. The CDR3 runs to 12 residues. V was trimmed by 2 bases and J by 11 bases, leaving 10 bases between them. The CDR3 region has the DNA TGTGCCAGCAGTTACCCCCCCCAGGCCATATATTTT. As protein: CASSYPPQAIYF.

The chain combines TRBV18 with TRBJ2-5, with D unresolved. Germline CDR1 reads KGHSH; CDR2 reads LQKENI. The CDR3 runs to 13 residues. Trimming cost V 2 bases and J 4 bases, with 8 bases left between them. This chain's CDR3 is CASSPSGRETQYF. The CDR3 DNA follows: TGTGCCAGCTCACCATCAGGAAGAGAGACCCAGTACTTC.

The chain recombines TRBV2 with TRBJ1-4; D perhaps matches TRBD1 (5 bases). The germline V gene encodes CDR1 SNHLY and CDR2 FYNNEI. V was shortened by 5 bases and J by 2 bases, with 15 bases between the two germline ends. This CDR3 is built from 16 residues. CDR3 sequence: CASSLQARDTNEKLFF. DNA for the CDR3: TGTGCCAGCAGTCTACAGGCTAGAGACACTAATGAAAAACTGTTTTTT.

This chain uses TRBV7-2 with TRBJ2-2; 8 bases are shared with TRBD1. The length of the CDR3 is 15 residues. V gave up 4 bases and J gave up 3 bases; unmatched junction bases: 4. The germline V gene encodes CDR1 SGHTA and CDR2 FQGNSA. CDR3 bases: TGTGCCAGCAGCTCGACAGGGGAAGACACCGGGGAGCTGTTTTTT. Translation: CASSSTGEDTGELFF.

The chain employs TRBV24-1 and TRBJ2-3; 10 bases line up with TRBD2. Germline V gene sequence: CDR1 KGHDR, CDR2 SFDVKD. Germline trimming cut 4 bases from V and 4 bases from J; bases unmatched to any gene: 4. The CDR3 has 15 residues. DNA of the CDR3: TGTGCCACCAGTGACCCTAGCGGGGGAGCAGATACGCAGTATTTT. This sequence encodes CATSDPSGGADTQYF.

The chain is built from TRBV7-3 and TRBJ2-1; D gene unclear. The V end was cut by 4 bases, the J end by 0 bases, with 10 bases between. The germline gives CDR1 SGHTA, CDR2 FQGTGA. The CDR3 sequence is 15 residues long. CDR3: CASSSSPSSYNEQFF. The CDR3 coding sequence is TGTGCCAGCAGCTCCAGTCCCAGCTCCTACAATGAGCAGTTCTTC.

V usage is TRBV9 and J usage is TRBJ2-4; 9 bases map to TRBD1. Trimming removed 3 bases from V and 1 base from J; junction bases left unmatched: 5. Germline assignment: CDR1 SGDLS and CDR2 YYNGEE. This CDR3 is built from 16 residues. CDR3 residues: CASSATGGLAKNIQYF. DNA of the CDR3: TGTGCCAGCAGCGCTACAGGGGGCCTGGCCAAAAACATTCAGTACTTC.

The gene calls are TRBV19 and TRBJ2-1; 7 positions agree with TRBD2. The trim removed 3 bases at V and 4 bases at J, leaving 6 bases unmatched. Germline values: CDR1 LNHDA, CDR2 SQIVND (reference sequence). The CDR3 spans 15 residues. CDR3 amino acids: CASSISLAVYNEQFF. The CDR3 DNA is TGTGCCAGTAGTATCTCCCTAGCGGTGTACAATGAGCAGTTCTTC. Combining the CDR3 with reference TRBV19 and TRBJ2-1 gives the whole variable domain DGGITQSPKYLFRKEGQNVTLSCEQNLNHDAMYWYRQDPGQGLRLIYYSQIVNDFQKGDIAEGYSVSREKKESFPLTVTSAQKNPTAFYLCASSISLAVYNEQFFGPGTRLTVL.

The rearrangement links TRBV28 to TRBJ1-2; 8 nucleotides agree with TRBD1. Germline CDR1 MDHEN, CDR2 SYDVKM. Losses at the gene ends were 4 bases for V and 5 bases for J; bases not matched to a gene: 6. CDR3 length: 14 amino acids. CDR3 loop: CASSSTGGEYGYTF. The CDR3 bases are TGTGCCAGCAGTTCCACAGGGGGGGAATATGGCTACACCTTC.